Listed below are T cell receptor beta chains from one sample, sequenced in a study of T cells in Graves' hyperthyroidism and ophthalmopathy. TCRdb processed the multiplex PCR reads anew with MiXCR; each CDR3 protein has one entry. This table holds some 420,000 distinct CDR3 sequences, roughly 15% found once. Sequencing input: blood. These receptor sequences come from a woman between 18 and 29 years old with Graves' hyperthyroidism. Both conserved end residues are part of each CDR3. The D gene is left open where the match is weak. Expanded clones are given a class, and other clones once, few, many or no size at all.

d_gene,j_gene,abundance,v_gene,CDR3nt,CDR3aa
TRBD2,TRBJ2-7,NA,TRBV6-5,TGTGCCAGCAGTTTAATAGCGGGAGGGGCCTACGAGCAGTACTTC,CASSLIAGGAYEQYF
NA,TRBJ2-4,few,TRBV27,TGTGCCAGCAGTCCCAGGGGCTCGAGCATTCAGTACTTC,CASSPRGSSIQYF
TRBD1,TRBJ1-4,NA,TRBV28,TGTACCAGCAGTTATCCGGGACAGGGAGGGGAAAAACTGTTTTTT,CTSSYPGQGGEKLFF
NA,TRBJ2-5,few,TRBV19,TGTGCCAGTAGTTCAGGACCCGAACCAGTGACCCAGTACTTC,CASSSGPEPVTQYF
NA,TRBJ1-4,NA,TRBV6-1,TGTGCCAGCAACCCCGGTTTCCGAACAACTAATGAAAAACTGTTTTTT,CASNPGFRTTNEKLFF
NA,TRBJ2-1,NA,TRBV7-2,TGTGCCAGCAGCTTAGCGGGGGTTAGCTCCTACAATGAGCAGTTCTTC,CASSLAGVSSYNEQFF
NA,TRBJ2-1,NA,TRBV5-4,TGTGCCATCGCGATTACAGGGTCCTACAATGAGCAGTTCTTC,CAIAITGSYNEQFF
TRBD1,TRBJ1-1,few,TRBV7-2,TGTGCCAGCAGCTTAGTGCAGTTCTGGAGGGGGCAAGCGAGAACTGAAGCTTTCTTT,CASSLVQFWRGQARTEAFF
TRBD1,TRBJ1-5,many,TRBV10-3,TGTGCCGTCCGACAGGGACAAGGGACCAATCAGCCCCAGCATTTT,CAVRQGQGTNQPQHF
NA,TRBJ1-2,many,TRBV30,TGTGCCTGGACGGACATCTATGGCTACACCTTC,CAWTDIYGYTF
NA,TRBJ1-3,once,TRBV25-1,TGTGCCAGCAGTCAGGGCCCTGAAAACACCATATATTTT,CASSQGPENTIYF
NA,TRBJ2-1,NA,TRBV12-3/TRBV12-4,TGTGCCAGCAGATGGGGAGGAAATGAGCAGTTCTTC,CASRWGGNEQFF
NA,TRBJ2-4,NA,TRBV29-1,TGCAGCGTTCAAAAATGGAGAGGGGTCGGAAACATTCAGTACTTC,CSVQKWRGVGNIQYF
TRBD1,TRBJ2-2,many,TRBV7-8,TGTGCCAGCCCTAGGGACAGGGGGCTTGGCGGGGAGCTGTTTTTT,CASPRDRGLGGELFF
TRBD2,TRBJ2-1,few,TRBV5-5,TGTGCCAGCAGCTCGGGGGGGGCGTGGGAGCAGTTCTTC,CASSSGGAWEQFF
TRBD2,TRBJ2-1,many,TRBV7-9,TGTGCCAGCAGCCTGAGCGGGAGAAGGGACAATGAGCAGTTCTTC,CASSLSGRRDNEQFF
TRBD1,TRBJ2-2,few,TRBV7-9,TGTGCCAGCAGGCGAGCCGGGACAGGGGTTAGCGGGACCAACACCGGGGAGCTGTTTTTT,CASRRAGTGVSGTNTGELFF
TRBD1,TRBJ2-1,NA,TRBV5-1,TGCGCCAGCAGCCAATCCGGACAGGGGTGGAACAATGAGCAGTTCTTC,CASSQSGQGWNNEQFF
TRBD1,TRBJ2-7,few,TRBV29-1,TGCAGCGTTGGGACAGGGACGGACTACGAGCAGTACTTC,CSVGTGTDYEQYF
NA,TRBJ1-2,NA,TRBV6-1,TGTGCCAGCAGTTCCCGGGGCCTCAGATTTATCTATGGCTACACCTTC,CASSSRGLRFIYGYTF
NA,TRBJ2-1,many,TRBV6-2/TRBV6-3,TGTGCCAGCAGCCTTGATGCCTTTGAGGTTGAGCAGTTCTTC,CASSLDAFEVEQFF
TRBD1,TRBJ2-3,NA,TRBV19,TGTGCCAGTACTCTCGGGACAGGGGGTCGCATGAGGGATACGCAGTATTTT,CASTLGTGGRMRDTQYF
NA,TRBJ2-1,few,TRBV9,TGTGCCAGCAGCCCGGCACAGGGCTCCTACAATGAGCAGTTCTTC,CASSPAQGSYNEQFF
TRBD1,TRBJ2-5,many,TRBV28,TGTGCCAGCAGTATAAGACAGGGGCGACAGACCCAGTACTTC,CASSIRQGRQTQYF
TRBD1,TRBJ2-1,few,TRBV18,TGTGCCAGCTCAGCTGCTTCAGGGGGCGGTTACAATGAGCAGTTCTTC,CASSAASGGGYNEQFF
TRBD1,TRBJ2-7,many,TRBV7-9,TGTGCCAGCAGCTCCCCGACAGGGGGGTTAGGCGAGCAGTACTTC,CASSSPTGGLGEQYF
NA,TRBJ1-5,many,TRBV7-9,TGTGCCAGCAGCTACGACATCAATCAGCCCCAGCATTTT,CASSYDINQPQHF
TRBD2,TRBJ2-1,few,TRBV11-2,TGTGCCAGCAGCCGAACCGGGACTAGCGGGACCTACAATGAGCAGTTCTTC,CASSRTGTSGTYNEQFF
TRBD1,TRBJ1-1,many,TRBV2,TGTGCCAGCACTAGGGACAGGGATAGTGTGGCTTTCTTT,CASTRDRDSVAFF
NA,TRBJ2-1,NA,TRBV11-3,TGTGCCAGCAGCTTAGATGGGCGGAGCAATGAGCAGTTCTTC,CASSLDGRSNEQFF
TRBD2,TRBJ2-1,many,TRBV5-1,TGCGCCAGCAGCACCGTACCGGGACTAGCGGACAATGAGCAGTTCTTC,CASSTVPGLADNEQFF
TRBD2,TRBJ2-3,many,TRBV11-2,TGTGCCAGCAGCTTCAATAGCGGGAGCACAGATACGCAGTATTTT,CASSFNSGSTDTQYF
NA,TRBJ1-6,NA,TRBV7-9,TGTGCCAGCAGCTTAGGGGGAGGGGCGAATTCACCCCTCCACTTT,CASSLGGGANSPLHF
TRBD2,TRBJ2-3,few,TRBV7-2,TGTGCCAGCAGCTTAGAATTGAGCGGGAGGGCCCCGTATTTT,CASSLELSGRAPYF
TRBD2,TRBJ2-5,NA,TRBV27,TGTGCCAGCAGTCTCCGTCCCGGGACTAGCGGGAACCTAGAGACCCAGTACTTC,CASSLRPGTSGNLETQYF
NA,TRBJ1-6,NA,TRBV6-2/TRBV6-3,TGTGCCAGCACCCGATTCCCCAGACAGAATAATTCACCCCTCCACTTT,CASTRFPRQNNSPLHF
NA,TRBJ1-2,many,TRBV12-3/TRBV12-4,TGTGCCAGCAGTGCTGGACTGGTTGGCTACACCTTC,CASSAGLVGYTF
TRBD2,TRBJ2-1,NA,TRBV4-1,TGCGCCAGCAGCCAAGTGAGGGGGGGTAGCGGGACCAACAATGAGCAGTTCTTC,CASSQVRGGSGTNNEQFF
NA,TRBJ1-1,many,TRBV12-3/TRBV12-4,TGTGCCAGCAGTTTCCGCCCTGGGACCGACCGCTTTAAAGCTTTCTTT,CASSFRPGTDRFKAFF
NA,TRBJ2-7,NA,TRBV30,TGTGCCTGGGGGGGCTTTTACGAGCAGTACTTC,CAWGGFYEQYF
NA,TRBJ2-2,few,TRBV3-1,TGTGCCAGCACCCCGTCCCTGGGCGGGGAGCTGTTTTTT,CASTPSLGGELFF
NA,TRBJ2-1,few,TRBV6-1,TGTGCCAGCAGTCAACTAGGAGAACGCGAGCAGTTCTTC,CASSQLGEREQFF